Included here is one T cell receptor (beta chain) sequence, with context. The PCR contained 60 Vbeta and 13 Jbeta primers. Here immunoSEQ multiplex PCR was the method, and the copy in TCRdb shows in-frame clones only, minus some. In the table there are roughly 150,000 clones, 76% of which are singletons. This sample stems from a study of cytomegalovirus exposure and HLA in healthy donors. Trimming cost V 8 bases and J 4 bases, with 14 bases left between them. CDR1 is MDHEN and CDR2 is SYDVKM in the germline V gene. The CDR3 length is 13 residues. The source is a male donor in good health and CMV-seronegative. The genes are TRBV28 and TRBJ1-2, with a possible D match to TRBD1 (6 bases). Sequenced input: PBMCs. DNA for the CDR3: TGTGCCAGCTCCATTGCAGGGGCCTATGGCTACACCTTC. Its protein product is CASSIAGAYGYTF.